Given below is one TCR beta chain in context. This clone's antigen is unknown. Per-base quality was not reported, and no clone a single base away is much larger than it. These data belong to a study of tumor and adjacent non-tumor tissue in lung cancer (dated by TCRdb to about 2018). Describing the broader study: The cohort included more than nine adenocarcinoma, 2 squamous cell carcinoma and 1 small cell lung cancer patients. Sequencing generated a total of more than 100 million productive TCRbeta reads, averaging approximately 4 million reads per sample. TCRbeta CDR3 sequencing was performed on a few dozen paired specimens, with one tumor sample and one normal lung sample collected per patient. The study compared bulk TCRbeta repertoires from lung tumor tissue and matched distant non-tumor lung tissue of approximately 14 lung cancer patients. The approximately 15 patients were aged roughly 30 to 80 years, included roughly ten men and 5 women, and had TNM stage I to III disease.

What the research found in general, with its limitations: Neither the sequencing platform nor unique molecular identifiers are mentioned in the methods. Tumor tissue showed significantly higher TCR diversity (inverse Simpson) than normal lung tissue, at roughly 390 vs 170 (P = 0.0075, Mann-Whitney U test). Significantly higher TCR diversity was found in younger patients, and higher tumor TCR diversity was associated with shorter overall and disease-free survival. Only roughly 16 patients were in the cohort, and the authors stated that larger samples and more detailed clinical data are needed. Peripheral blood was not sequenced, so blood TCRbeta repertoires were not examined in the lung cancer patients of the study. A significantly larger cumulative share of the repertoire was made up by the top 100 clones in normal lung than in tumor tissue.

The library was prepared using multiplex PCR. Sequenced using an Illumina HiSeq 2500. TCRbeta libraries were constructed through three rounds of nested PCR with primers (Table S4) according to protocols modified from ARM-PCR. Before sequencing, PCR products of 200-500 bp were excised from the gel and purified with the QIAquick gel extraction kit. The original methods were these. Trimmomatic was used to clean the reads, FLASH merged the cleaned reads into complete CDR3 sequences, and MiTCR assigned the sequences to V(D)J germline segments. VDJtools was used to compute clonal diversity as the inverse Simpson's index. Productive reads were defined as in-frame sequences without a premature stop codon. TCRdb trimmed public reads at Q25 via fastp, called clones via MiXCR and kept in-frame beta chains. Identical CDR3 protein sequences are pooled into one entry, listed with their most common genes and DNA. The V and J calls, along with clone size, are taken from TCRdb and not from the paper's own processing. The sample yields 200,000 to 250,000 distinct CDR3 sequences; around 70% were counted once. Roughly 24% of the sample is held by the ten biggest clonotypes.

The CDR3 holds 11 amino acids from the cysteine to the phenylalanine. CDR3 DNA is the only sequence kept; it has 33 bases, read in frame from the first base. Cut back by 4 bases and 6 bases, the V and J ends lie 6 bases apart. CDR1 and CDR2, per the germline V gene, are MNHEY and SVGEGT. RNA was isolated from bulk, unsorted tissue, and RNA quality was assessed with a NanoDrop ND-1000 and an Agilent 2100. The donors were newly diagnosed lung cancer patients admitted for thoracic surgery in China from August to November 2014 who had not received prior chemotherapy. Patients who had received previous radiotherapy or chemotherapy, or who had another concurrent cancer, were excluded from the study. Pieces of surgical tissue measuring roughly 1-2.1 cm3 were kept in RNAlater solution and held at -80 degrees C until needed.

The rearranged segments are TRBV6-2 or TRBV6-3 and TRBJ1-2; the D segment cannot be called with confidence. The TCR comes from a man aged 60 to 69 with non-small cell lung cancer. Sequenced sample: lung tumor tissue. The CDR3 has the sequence CASSSGNGYTF. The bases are TGTGCCAGCAGTTCTGGCAATGGCTACACCTTC.